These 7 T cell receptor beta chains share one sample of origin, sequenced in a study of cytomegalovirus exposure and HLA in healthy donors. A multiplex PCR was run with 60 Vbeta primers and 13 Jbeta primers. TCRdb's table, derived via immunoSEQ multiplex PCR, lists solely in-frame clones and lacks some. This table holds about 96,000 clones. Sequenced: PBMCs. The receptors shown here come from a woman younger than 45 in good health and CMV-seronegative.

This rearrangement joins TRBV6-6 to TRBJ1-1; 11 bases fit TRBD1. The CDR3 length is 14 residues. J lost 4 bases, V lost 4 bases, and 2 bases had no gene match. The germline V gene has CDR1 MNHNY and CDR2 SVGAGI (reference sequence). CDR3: CASSSGTGGTEAFF. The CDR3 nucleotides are TGTGCCAGCAGTTCCGGGACAGGGGGCACTGAAGCTTTCTTT.

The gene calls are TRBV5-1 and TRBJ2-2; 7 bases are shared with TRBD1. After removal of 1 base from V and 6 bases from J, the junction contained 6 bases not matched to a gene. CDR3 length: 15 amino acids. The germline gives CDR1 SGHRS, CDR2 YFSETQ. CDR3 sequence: CASSLQGGDAGELFF. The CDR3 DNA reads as TGCGCCAGCAGCTTGCAAGGGGGCGACGCCGGGGAGCTGTTTTTT.

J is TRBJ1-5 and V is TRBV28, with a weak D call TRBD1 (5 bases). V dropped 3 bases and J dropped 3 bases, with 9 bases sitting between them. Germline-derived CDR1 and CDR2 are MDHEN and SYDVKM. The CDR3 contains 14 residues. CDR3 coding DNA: TGTGCCAGCAGTTTTAGGGGTCACAATCAGCCCCAGCATTTT. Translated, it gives CASSFRGHNQPQHF. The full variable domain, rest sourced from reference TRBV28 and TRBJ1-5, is DVKVTQSSRYLVKRTGEKVFLECVQDMDHENMFWYRQDPGLGLRLIYFSYDVKMKEKGDIPEGYSVSREKKERFSLILESASTNQTSMYLCASSFRGHNQPQHFGDGTRLSIL.

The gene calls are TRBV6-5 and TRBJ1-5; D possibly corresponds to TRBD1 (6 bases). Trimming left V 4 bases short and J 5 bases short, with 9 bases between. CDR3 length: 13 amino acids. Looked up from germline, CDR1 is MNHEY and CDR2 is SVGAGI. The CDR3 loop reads CASSLDRYQPQHF. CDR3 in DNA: TGTGCCAGCAGTTTGGACAGATATCAGCCCCAGCATTTT.

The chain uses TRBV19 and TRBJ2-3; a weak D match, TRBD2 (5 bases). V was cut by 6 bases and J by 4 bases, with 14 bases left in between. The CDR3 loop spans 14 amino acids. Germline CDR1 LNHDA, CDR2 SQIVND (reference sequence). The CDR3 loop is CASRFEGIADTQYF. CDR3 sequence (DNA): TGTGCCAGTAGGTTCGAGGGTATCGCAGATACGCAGTATTTT.

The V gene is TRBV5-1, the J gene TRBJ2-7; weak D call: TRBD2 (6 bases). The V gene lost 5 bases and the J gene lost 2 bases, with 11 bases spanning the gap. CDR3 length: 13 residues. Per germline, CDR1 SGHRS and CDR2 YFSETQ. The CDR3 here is CASSGDWTYEQYF. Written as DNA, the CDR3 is TGCGCCAGCAGTGGGGACTGGACCTACGAGCAGTACTTC.

The CDR3 protein is CSVVPGLASDEQFF. The DNA for the CDR3 is TGCAGCGTCGTCCCGGGACTAGCAAGTGATGAGCAGTTCTTC. V usage is TRBV29-1 and J usage is TRBJ2-1; 9 bases match TRBD2. Germline V CDR1 and CDR2: SQVTM, ANQGSEA. V was clipped by 6 bases and J by 8 bases; unmatched bases: 11. There are 14 residues in the CDR3.